This is a list of T cell receptor beta chains from one sample in a study of CD8+ T cells in alopecia areata. The table came from immunoSEQ multiplex PCR; TCRdb's copy has only in-frame clones and leaves some out. The table lists 200,000 to 250,000 clones, 50% to 75% of them singletons. Specimen: CD4+ T cells sorted from blood, collected at week 4, from a patient treated with tofacitinib. Every receptor here comes from a human donor with alopecia areata. Both conserved end residues are part of each CDR3. Each record gives: J gene, clone size, V gene, D gene, CDR3 protein, CDR3 DNA. D genes are given only for firm matches. Size tells how often a clone was seen (once, few, many) or the class of an expanded clone, and some rows leave it out.

j_gene: TRBJ1-2; abundance: .; v_gene: TRBV30; d_gene: .; CDR3aa: CAWSDAAVGFYGYTF; CDR3nt: TGTGCCTGGAGTGATGCAGCCGTGGGCTTCTATGGCTACACCTTC
j_gene: TRBJ2-7; abundance: .; v_gene: TRBV12-5; d_gene: TRBD2; CDR3aa: CASGLSASGEAYEQYF; CDR3nt: TGTGCTAGTGGTTTGTCGGCTAGCGGGGAGGCGTACGAGCAGTACTTC
j_gene: TRBJ1-6; abundance: .; v_gene: TRBV25-1; d_gene: TRBD1; CDR3aa: CASSDPGTGVSPLHF; CDR3nt: TGTGCCAGCAGTGACCCCGGGACAGGGGTTTCACCCCTCCACTTT
j_gene: TRBJ2-7; abundance: .; v_gene: TRBV29-1; d_gene: TRBD2; CDR3aa: CSVKTSGPYEQYF; CDR3nt: TGCAGCGTTAAGACTAGCGGACCCTACGAGCAGTACTTC
j_gene: TRBJ2-2; abundance: .; v_gene: TRBV15; d_gene: .; CDR3aa: CATSRDRLGVPNTGELFF; CDR3nt: TGTGCCACCAGCAGAGATAGATTGGGGGTACCGAACACCGGGGAGCTGTTTTTT
j_gene: TRBJ2-2; abundance: .; v_gene: TRBV20-1; d_gene: .; CDR3aa: CSAPTGTELFF; CDR3nt: TGCAGTGCTCCCACAGGGACTGAGCTGTTTTTT
j_gene: TRBJ1-5; abundance: .; v_gene: TRBV11-2; d_gene: .; CDR3aa: CASSLGTVNQPQHF; CDR3nt: TGTGCCAGCAGCTTAGGGACAGTTAATCAGCCCCAGCATTTT
j_gene: TRBJ1-1; abundance: many; v_gene: TRBV7-3; d_gene: .; CDR3aa: CASSSQGNTEAFF; CDR3nt: TGTGCCAGCAGCTCACAGGGGAACACTGAAGCTTTCTTT
j_gene: TRBJ1-3; abundance: few; v_gene: TRBV14; d_gene: .; CDR3aa: CASSQVGGLSGNTIYF; CDR3nt: TGTGCCAGCAGCCAAGTCGGGGGTCTCTCTGGAAACACCATATATTTT
j_gene: TRBJ1-6; abundance: .; v_gene: TRBV5-1; d_gene: TRBD1; CDR3aa: CASSDYRGSLGKRHNSPLHF; CDR3nt: TGCGCCAGCAGCGACTACAGGGGCTCCTTAGGAAAGCGACATAATTCACCCCTCCACTTT
j_gene: TRBJ2-3; abundance: .; v_gene: TRBV4-3; d_gene: TRBD2; CDR3aa: CASSQGAGTSGDTQYF; CDR3nt: TGCGCCAGCAGCCAAGGAGCCGGGACTAGCGGAGATACGCAGTATTTT
j_gene: TRBJ1-1; abundance: .; v_gene: TRBV29-1; d_gene: .; CDR3aa: CSVHRNQNTEAFF; CDR3nt: TGCAGCGTACACAGAAATCAGAACACTGAAGCTTTCTTT
j_gene: TRBJ2-1; abundance: few; v_gene: TRBV29-1; d_gene: .; CDR3aa: CSVQTIGGVHEQFF; CDR3nt: TGCAGCGTGCAAACTATAGGTGGGGTCCATGAGCAGTTCTTC
j_gene: TRBJ2-1; abundance: .; v_gene: TRBV20-1; d_gene: TRBD2; CDR3aa: CSARLLAEQFF; CDR3nt: TGCAGTGCTAGGCTACTAGCGGAGCAGTTCTTC
j_gene: TRBJ2-1; abundance: .; v_gene: TRBV5-4; d_gene: TRBD1; CDR3aa: CASSRAGTGVNEQFF; CDR3nt: TGTGCCAGCAGCCGGGCCGGGACAGGGGTCAATGAGCAGTTCTTC
j_gene: TRBJ1-6; abundance: few; v_gene: TRBV5-6; d_gene: .; CDR3aa: CASSSGGNSPLHF; CDR3nt: TGTGCCAGCAGCTCGGGGGGTAATTCACCCCTCCACTTT
j_gene: TRBJ2-5; abundance: .; v_gene: TRBV2; d_gene: .; CDR3aa: CASSEAGGLGETQYF; CDR3nt: TGTGCCAGCAGTGAAGCGGGGGGGCTAGGAGAGACCCAGTACTTC
j_gene: TRBJ2-4; abundance: .; v_gene: TRBV5-1; d_gene: TRBD1; CDR3aa: CASSPGQPRNIQYF; CDR3nt: TGCGCCAGCAGCCCGGGACAGCCTAGGAACATTCAGTACTTC
j_gene: TRBJ1-4; abundance: .; v_gene: TRBV4-2; d_gene: .; CDR3aa: CASSHPGENEKLFF; CDR3nt: TGTGCCAGCAGCCATCCAGGGGAAAATGAAAAACTGTTTTTT
j_gene: TRBJ1-4; abundance: .; v_gene: TRBV10-3; d_gene: .; CDR3aa: CAISEDRGIGKLFF; CDR3nt: TGTGCCATCAGTGAGGATCGGGGGATCGGAAAACTGTTTTTT
j_gene: TRBJ2-7; abundance: .; v_gene: TRBV23-1; d_gene: .; CDR3aa: CASSQPGTTSSYEQYF; CDR3nt: TGCGCCAGCAGTCAACCCGGGACAACCTCAAGTTACGAGCAGTACTTC
j_gene: TRBJ2-1; abundance: many; v_gene: TRBV10-3; d_gene: .; CDR3aa: CAIWDEYNEQFF; CDR3nt: TGTGCCATCTGGGATGAGTACAATGAGCAGTTCTTC
j_gene: TRBJ1-6; abundance: few; v_gene: TRBV7-2; d_gene: .; CDR3aa: CASSSGRHYNSPLHF; CDR3nt: TGTGCCAGCAGCTCGGGTCGACATTATAATTCACCCCTCCACTTT
j_gene: TRBJ1-1; abundance: .; v_gene: TRBV30; d_gene: .; CDR3aa: CAWRPGQGAFF; CDR3nt: TGTGCCTGGAGACCCGGTCAGGGAGCTTTCTTT
j_gene: TRBJ2-7; abundance: .; v_gene: TRBV21-1; d_gene: .; CDR3aa: CASSSPGTLTSYEQYF; CDR3nt: TGTGCCAGCAGTAGCCCCGGGACACTTACCTCCTACGAGCAGTACTTC
j_gene: TRBJ2-2; abundance: .; v_gene: TRBV7-9; d_gene: .; CDR3aa: CASSLAGTGELFF; CDR3nt: TGTGCCAGCAGCTTAGCAGGGACCGGGGAGCTGTTTTTT
j_gene: TRBJ2-7; abundance: .; v_gene: TRBV6-6; d_gene: .; CDR3aa: CASSYSSPPYEQYF; CDR3nt: TGTGCCAGCAGTTATTCGTCCCCGCCCTACGAGCAGTACTTC
j_gene: TRBJ1-1; abundance: .; v_gene: TRBV13; d_gene: .; CDR3aa: CASSRGSMNTEAFF; CDR3nt: TGTGCCAGCAGCCGTGGGTCCATGAACACTGAAGCTTTCTTT
j_gene: TRBJ1-1; abundance: .; v_gene: TRBV11-2; d_gene: TRBD1; CDR3aa: CASRAGESRGQAFF; CDR3nt: TGTGCCAGCAGGGCAGGGGAGTCCAGGGGGCAGGCTTTCTTT
j_gene: TRBJ2-7; abundance: .; v_gene: TRBV4-2; d_gene: TRBD1; CDR3aa: CASSQVDRGYEQYF; CDR3nt: TGTGCCAGCAGCCAAGTGGACAGGGGCTACGAGCAGTACTTC
j_gene: TRBJ2-1; abundance: .; v_gene: TRBV7-9; d_gene: .; CDR3aa: CASSPNDNEQFF; CDR3nt: TGTGCCAGCAGCCCTAACGACAATGAGCAGTTCTTC
j_gene: TRBJ2-1; abundance: .; v_gene: TRBV30; d_gene: .; CDR3aa: CAWRAGVGANEQFF; CDR3nt: TGTGCCTGGAGGGCAGGGGTAGGGGCCAATGAGCAGTTCTTC
j_gene: TRBJ1-6; abundance: few; v_gene: TRBV5-1; d_gene: .; CDR3aa: CASSLDRNSPLHF; CDR3nt: TGCGCCAGCAGCTTGGACCGAAATTCACCCCTCCACTTT
j_gene: TRBJ2-3; abundance: .; v_gene: TRBV29-1; d_gene: .; CDR3aa: CSVGVNPTDTQYF; CDR3nt: TGCAGCGTTGGGGTTAACCCCACAGATACGCAGTATTTT
j_gene: TRBJ2-7; abundance: .; v_gene: TRBV4-3; d_gene: .; CDR3aa: CASSQPRRCKETYEQYF; CDR3nt: TGCGCCAGCAGCCAACCTCGCCGGTGTAAGGAAACCTACGAGCAGTACTTC
j_gene: TRBJ2-7; abundance: .; v_gene: TRBV29-1; d_gene: .; CDR3aa: CSVEDRGTKYEQYF; CDR3nt: TGCAGCGTTGAAGATCGGGGGACCAAATACGAGCAGTACTTC
j_gene: TRBJ2-5; abundance: once; v_gene: TRBV5-6; d_gene: TRBD2; CDR3aa: CASSPGGATQETQYF; CDR3nt: TGTGCCAGCAGCCCGGGGGGGGCTACTCAAGAGACCCAGTACTTC
j_gene: TRBJ2-2; abundance: .; v_gene: TRBV29-1; d_gene: .; CDR3aa: CSAYTGELFF; CDR3nt: TGCAGCGCTTACACCGGGGAGCTGTTTTTT
j_gene: TRBJ2-3; abundance: .; v_gene: TRBV7-2; d_gene: .; CDR3aa: CASRRESGADTQYF; CDR3nt: TGTGCCAGCAGACGGGAGTCAGGCGCAGATACGCAGTATTTT
j_gene: TRBJ1-5; abundance: .; v_gene: TRBV30; d_gene: .; CDR3aa: CAWSGGTGVGNQPQHF; CDR3nt: TGTGCCTGGAGTGGGGGGACCGGGGTGGGCAATCAGCCCCAGCATTTT
j_gene: TRBJ2-1; abundance: .; v_gene: TRBV19; d_gene: TRBD2; CDR3aa: CASMTSGGLNEQFF; CDR3nt: TGTGCCAGTATGACTAGCGGGGGCCTTAATGAGCAGTTCTTC
j_gene: TRBJ1-1; abundance: .; v_gene: TRBV29-1; d_gene: .; CDR3aa: CSVPQFMNTEAFF; CDR3nt: TGCAGCGTGCCTCAGTTCATGAACACTGAAGCTTTCTTT
j_gene: TRBJ1-1; abundance: once; v_gene: TRBV7-9; d_gene: .; CDR3aa: CASTTNTEAFF; CDR3nt: TGTGCCAGCACTACAAACACTGAAGCTTTCTTT
j_gene: TRBJ1-2; abundance: .; v_gene: TRBV5-1; d_gene: .; CDR3aa: CASSLASGFEGYTF; CDR3nt: TGCGCCAGCAGCCTGGCCTCAGGGTTTGAGGGCTACACCTTC
j_gene: TRBJ2-1; abundance: few; v_gene: TRBV7-2; d_gene: .; CDR3aa: CASSLAGGGNEQFF; CDR3nt: TGTGCCAGCAGCTTAGCGGGTGGAGGGAATGAGCAGTTCTTC
j_gene: TRBJ1-2; abundance: .; v_gene: TRBV5-1; d_gene: .; CDR3aa: CASTRDGNYGYTF; CDR3nt: TGCGCCAGCACTCGGGACGGGAACTATGGCTACACCTTC
j_gene: TRBJ2-3; abundance: once; v_gene: TRBV29-1; d_gene: .; CDR3aa: CSAGGGIDTDTQYF; CDR3nt: TGCAGCGCCGGGGGCGGGATCGACACAGATACGCAGTATTTT
j_gene: TRBJ1-2; abundance: few; v_gene: TRBV18; d_gene: .; CDR3aa: CASSPAGAYYGYTF; CDR3nt: TGTGCCAGCTCACCGGCAGGGGCGTACTATGGCTACACCTTC
j_gene: TRBJ1-5; abundance: .; v_gene: TRBV29-1; d_gene: .; CDR3aa: CSVVAENNQPQHF; CDR3nt: TGCAGCGTTGTGGCAGAAAACAATCAGCCCCAGCATTTT
j_gene: TRBJ1-6; abundance: few; v_gene: TRBV7-9; d_gene: .; CDR3aa: CASSLNNSPLHF; CDR3nt: TGTGCCAGCAGCTTGAACAATTCACCCCTCCACTTT
j_gene: TRBJ1-5; abundance: .; v_gene: TRBV7-2; d_gene: TRBD1; CDR3aa: CASSLHGQGGQPQHF; CDR3nt: TGTGCCAGCAGCCTCCACGGACAGGGTGGGCAGCCCCAGCATTTT
j_gene: TRBJ1-4; abundance: .; v_gene: TRBV7-9; d_gene: .; CDR3aa: CASSLDEWIEKLFF; CDR3nt: TGTGCCAGCAGCTTAGACGAGTGGATTGAAAAACTGTTTTTT
j_gene: TRBJ2-2; abundance: .; v_gene: TRBV9; d_gene: .; CDR3aa: CASSGGGQGGELFF; CDR3nt: TGTGCCAGCAGCGGGGGGGGCCAAGGCGGGGAGCTGTTTTTT
j_gene: TRBJ2-5; abundance: .; v_gene: TRBV30; d_gene: .; CDR3aa: CAWRRLETQYF; CDR3nt: TGTGCCTGGAGGAGATTAGAGACCCAGTACTTC
j_gene: TRBJ1-2; abundance: few; v_gene: TRBV9; d_gene: .; CDR3aa: CASRGLRAHGYTF; CDR3nt: TGTGCCAGCCGGGGCCTGAGGGCGCATGGCTACACCTTC